A selection of T cell receptor beta chains follows, all from one sample in a study of PD-1 blockade in classical Hodgkin lymphoma. The repertoire was sequenced with immunoSEQ multiplex PCR; TCRdb's copy has only in-frame clones and lacks some. Of about 43,000 clones listed, 65% to 85% are singletons. Source: peripheral blood mononuclear cells (PBMCs), taken before the second cycle of nivolumab. The receptors shown here come from a human donor with classical Hodgkin lymphoma. Each CDR3 is given with its conserved first and last residue. A D gene is named only where the DNA matches it firmly. Clone sizes are given selectively: once, few, many, or a class where the clone is expanded.

D: -; J: TRBJ2-1; size: -; V: TRBV7-2; DNA: TGTGCCAGCAGCTTAGTATACAATGAGCAGTTCTTC; CDR3: CASSLVYNEQFF
D: TRBD1; J: TRBJ1-6; size: -; V: TRBV4-3; DNA: TGCGCCAGCAGCCAAGGGACAGGGAATTCACCCCTCCACTTT; CDR3: CASSQGTGNSPLHF
D: -; J: TRBJ2-7; size: -; V: TRBV19; DNA: TGTGCCAGTAAGGCGGCGACAGCCTCCTACGAGCAGTACTTC; CDR3: CASKAATASYEQYF
D: TRBD1; J: TRBJ2-5; size: -; V: TRBV7-6; DNA: TGTGCCAGCAGCTTAGCCGGGACAGATTATTACTTC; CDR3: CASSLAGTDYYF
D: -; J: TRBJ2-5; size: -; V: TRBV10-3; DNA: TGTGCCATCAGGACAAGCGACCAAGAGACCCAGTACTTC; CDR3: CAIRTSDQETQYF
D: TRBD1; J: TRBJ2-7; size: once; V: TRBV5-1; DNA: TGCGCCAGCAGCCAGTCAACAGGGGCCTCCTACGAGCAGTACTTC; CDR3: CASSQSTGASYEQYF
D: TRBD1; J: TRBJ1-5; size: few; V: TRBV6-5; DNA: TGTGCCAGCAGACGTACAGGGGACAATCAGCCCCAGCATTTT; CDR3: CASRRTGDNQPQHF
D: TRBD2; J: TRBJ2-3; size: -; V: TRBV6-4; DNA: TGTGCCAGCAGTAAGACTAGCGGGGGTCACACAGATACGCAGTATTTT; CDR3: CASSKTSGGHTDTQYF
D: -; J: TRBJ1-1; size: -; V: TRBV4-3; DNA: TGCGCCAGCAGAGAAACAGAGTCTTCCACTGAAGCTTTCTTT; CDR3: CASRETESSTEAFF
D: -; J: TRBJ2-4; size: few; V: TRBV9; DNA: TGTGCCAGCAGCGTAGGAGGGGGGAAAAACATTCAGTACTTC; CDR3: CASSVGGGKNIQYF
D: -; J: TRBJ1-1; size: -; V: TRBV7-9; DNA: TGTGCCTCCGATCTGGTCCGTATGGTTGAAGCTTTCTTT; CDR3: CASDLVRMVEAFF
D: -; J: TRBJ2-7; size: -; V: TRBV7-9; DNA: TGTGCCAGCAGCTCGACAGGGAGGGGGTCCTACGAGCAGTACTTC; CDR3: CASSSTGRGSYEQYF
D: TRBD1; J: TRBJ1-2; size: few; V: TRBV5-4; DNA: TGTGCCAGCAGCTCCGAAATTCCTTGGACAGGGACGTCGGACTATGGCTACACCTTC; CDR3: CASSSEIPWTGTSDYGYTF
D: TRBD1; J: TRBJ2-5; size: -; V: TRBV28; DNA: TGTGCCAGCAGTCTTACCAACAGGGGGCCAGAGACCCAGTACTTC; CDR3: CASSLTNRGPETQYF
D: TRBD1; J: TRBJ2-1; size: -; V: TRBV6-1; DNA: TGTGCCAGCACTATACAGGGGGCGTCCTACAATGAGCAGTTCTTC; CDR3: CASTIQGASYNEQFF
D: -; J: TRBJ2-3; size: -; V: TRBV30; DNA: TGTGCCTGGAGTGTTATGGGGGCGGGAGTAGATACGCAGTATTTT; CDR3: CAWSVMGAGVDTQYF
D: TRBD2; J: TRBJ2-7; size: few; V: TRBV11-2; DNA: TGTGCCAGCAGGCCTAGCGGGGGCTACGAGCAGTACTTC; CDR3: CASRPSGGYEQYF
D: -; J: TRBJ2-2; size: -; V: TRBV5-1; DNA: TGCGCCAGCAGCTTGCGGGGCAGGGGAACTGACACGAACACCGGGGAGCTGTTTTTT; CDR3: CASSLRGRGTDTNTGELFF
D: -; J: TRBJ2-5; size: -; V: TRBV19; DNA: TGTGCCAGCCTACCGGACAGATGGGGAGTGATAGAGACCCAGTACTTC; CDR3: CASLPDRWGVIETQYF
D: TRBD1; J: TRBJ2-1; size: -; V: TRBV5-4; DNA: TGTGCCAGCAGCTTAACCGGGACAGGGGTCTGGGATGAGCAGTTCTTC; CDR3: CASSLTGTGVWDEQFF
D: TRBD2; J: TRBJ2-7; size: -; V: TRBV4-2; DNA: TGTGCCAGCAGCCTAGCGGGGGGCCGGGACGAGCAGTACTTC; CDR3: CASSLAGGRDEQYF
D: TRBD2; J: TRBJ2-5; size: -; V: TRBV11-1; DNA: TGTGCCAGCAGCTTCTTACTAGCGAAACAAGAGACCCAGTACTTC; CDR3: CASSFLLAKQETQYF
D: TRBD1; J: TRBJ2-7; size: few; V: TRBV28; DNA: TGTGCCAGCAGTTTCGCCGGGACAGTTTACGAGCAGTACTTC; CDR3: CASSFAGTVYEQYF
D: -; J: TRBJ2-1; size: -; V: TRBV29-1; DNA: TGCAGCGCTAGGTCAGGGCCGGAAGGGAACAATGAGCAGTTCTTC; CDR3: CSARSGPEGNNEQFF
D: -; J: TRBJ2-1; size: -; V: TRBV19; DNA: TGTGCCACCCAGGGGCACAATGAGCAGTTCTTC; CDR3: CATQGHNEQFF
D: -; J: TRBJ1-5; size: -; V: TRBV9; DNA: TGTGCCAGCAGCGTAGGCAGTAGCAATCAGCCCCAGCATTTT; CDR3: CASSVGSSNQPQHF
D: -; J: TRBJ1-2; size: -; V: TRBV15; DNA: TGTGCCACCAGCAACGAGGCGGGAGCTAACTATGGCTACACCTTC; CDR3: CATSNEAGANYGYTF
D: -; J: TRBJ2-3; size: -; V: TRBV2; DNA: TGTGCCAGTAGGGGCCGCGAGGGCACAGATACGCAGTATTTT; CDR3: CASRGREGTDTQYF
D: -; J: TRBJ1-6; size: -; V: TRBV1; DNA: TGCACCAGCAGCCAAGTATGCCCGCCCTTCAGCAATTCACCCCTCCACTTT; CDR3: CTSSQVCPPFSNSPLHF
D: TRBD1; J: TRBJ2-7; size: -; V: TRBV30; DNA: TGTGCCTGGAGTCCGGGACAGGGGGCGTACGAGCAGTACTTC; CDR3: CAWSPGQGAYEQYF
D: -; J: TRBJ2-1; size: few; V: TRBV9; DNA: TGTGCCAGCAGCGTAGTTGCTTACAATGAGCAGTTCTTC; CDR3: CASSVVAYNEQFF
D: -; J: TRBJ1-1; size: -; V: TRBV28; DNA: TGTGCCAGCAGTTTTCCGGAATCGGGCACTGAAGCTTTCTTT; CDR3: CASSFPESGTEAFF
D: -; J: TRBJ2-1; size: -; V: TRBV5-1; DNA: TGCGCCAGCAGCTTGGAGGCGCGGAGGCGTTACTACAATGAGCAGTTCTTC; CDR3: CASSLEARRRYYNEQFF
D: -; J: TRBJ1-2; size: -; V: TRBV29-1; DNA: TGCAGCGTTGAAGAGGATTCGCGGAGGGATCTGCGGGATGGCTACACCTTC; CDR3: CSVEEDSRRDLRDGYTF
D: -; J: TRBJ2-2; size: -; V: TRBV2; DNA: TGTGCCAGCAGTGGTCGGTGGGGGAACACCGGGGAGCTGTTTTTT; CDR3: CASSGRWGNTGELFF
D: -; J: TRBJ2-7; size: -; V: TRBV28; DNA: TGTGCCAGCAGCTTGACTCCCGTGGGGCAGTACTTC; CDR3: CASSLTPVGQYF
D: -; J: TRBJ2-4; size: -; V: TRBV5-3; DNA: TGTGGCCGAGTAGCCAAAAACATTCAGTACTTC; CDR3: CGRVAKNIQYF
D: -; J: TRBJ1-2; size: -; V: TRBV14; DNA: TGTGCCAGCAGCAACCACTATGGCTACACCTTC; CDR3: CASSNHYGYTF
D: TRBD1; J: TRBJ1-1; size: once; V: TRBV7-3; DNA: TGTGCCAGCAGCCTCGTTTGGGGACAGAAGAACACTGAAGCTTTCTTT; CDR3: CASSLVWGQKNTEAFF
D: -; J: TRBJ1-1; size: -; V: TRBV2; DNA: TGTGCCAGCCTTTTGACAGTGAACACTGAAGCTTTCTTT; CDR3: CASLLTVNTEAFF
D: -; J: TRBJ2-2; size: -; V: TRBV9; DNA: TGTGCCAGCAGCCACACCGGGGAGCTGTTTTTT; CDR3: CASSHTGELFF
D: -; J: TRBJ2-7; size: -; V: TRBV19; DNA: TGTGCCAGTAGTATGAGGGCCGGCGAGCAGTACTTC; CDR3: CASSMRAGEQYF